This T cell receptor (beta chain) came from a study of beta chain features in type 1 diabetes. Sequencing targeted expressed TCRB transcripts, as all isolated RNA had been reverse transcribed. Using immunoSEQ multiplex PCR, the repertoire was profiled, and TCRdb retains in-frame clones only, with some absent. The sample records about 740,000 clones, under 15% being singletons. The germline CDR1 and CDR2 sequences are MGHRA and YSYEKL. Unmatched junction bases numbered 9, after V lost 0 bases and J lost 3 bases. The CDR3 is made up of 17 amino acids. The sample holds a few counts of this clone. The antigen remains undetermined. Blood was drawn once from each donor into heparinised tubes. The draws averaged roughly 120 mL. Study conclusions and caveats: Patients with type 1 diabetes carried fewer insertions and had more deletions at their VDJ junctions. Among all four CD4+ subsets, Type 1 diabetes patients had TCRB CDR3s that were moderately but significantly shorter.

The TCR was taken from a man aged 18 to 30 with type 1 diabetes. Sample: naive CD4+ T cells from blood. The chain links TRBV4-1 to TRBJ2-3; 7 bases align to TRBD2. Written as DNA, the CDR3 is TGCGCCAGCAGCCAAGATATAGCGCCTAGCGGAACAGATACGCAGTATTTT. This codes for CASSQDIAPSGTDTQYF.